This T cell receptor (beta chain) was captured in a study of blood T cell repertoires in COVID-19. This table comes from immunoSEQ multiplex PCR, and its TCRdb copy is limited to in-frame clones, with some not included. The table has 200,000 to 300,000 clones, 88% seen once. Deletions cut 6 bases from V and 4 bases from J, with 9 bases between. Germline CDR1 and CDR2: MNHEY and SVGAGI. This CDR3 comprises 12 residues. The rearrangement joins TRBV6-5 to TRBJ1-1; D is unclear. The sequence derives from a woman in her 30s with COVID-19, enrolled during active disease. Specimen: peripheral blood. The CDR3 DNA follows: TGTGCCAGCAGCCGGGGTGGCACTGAAGCTTTCTTT. This translates into CASSRGGTEAFF.